The 7 T cell receptor beta chains reported below all come from one sample, sequenced in a study of blood T cell repertoires in COVID-19. Here immunoSEQ multiplex PCR was the method, and the copy in TCRdb shows in-frame clones only, minus some. The sample holds 200,000 to 250,000 clones, approximately 86% seen once. Material for sequencing was peripheral blood. These receptors all come from a woman in her twenties or thirties who had recovered from COVID-19.

In this sample, this clone turned up once. The chain employs TRBV27 and TRBJ2-1; 9 bases are a match to TRBD1. CDR1 MNHEY and CDR2 SMNVEV come from the germline V gene (reference sequence). CDR3 length equals 17 residues. The trim removed 6 bases at V and 3 bases at J, leaving 12 bases unmatched. The DNA of the CDR3 is TGTGCCAGCAGACCAGGGTGGGGACAGGGTCTCTACAATGAGCAGTTCTTC. Its translation: CASRPGWGQGLYNEQFF.

This chain connects TRBV6-6 to TRBJ2-3, with 9 bases lining up with TRBD2. The germline V gene encodes CDR1 MNHNY and CDR2 SVGAGI (reference sequence). This CDR3 contains 15 residues. V lost 3 bases, J lost 1 base, and 2 bases stayed unmatched. CDR3 DNA sequence: TGTGCCAGCAGTTATCCTAGCGGGGGCACAGATACGCAGTATTTT. Protein sequence: CASSYPSGGTDTQYF.

The V and J genes are TRBV18 and TRBJ2-3; D ambiguous. Trimming pared 2 bases from V and 2 bases from J, leaving 5 bases between. The germline V gene encodes CDR1 KGHSH and CDR2 LQKENI. This CDR3 comprises 13 residues. CDR3 bases: TGTGCCAGCTCACCAACTTACACAGATACGCAGTATTTT. Translation gives CASSPTYTDTQYF.

This chain connects TRBV6-6 to TRBJ1-1; D is unclear. Germline assignment: CDR1 MNHNY and CDR2 SVGAGI (reference sequence). Trimming took 7 bases from V and 0 from J, leaving 9 bases between them. The CDR3 loop spans 13 amino acids. The CDR3 here is CASKGSMNTEAFF. The CDR3, as DNA: TGTGCCAGCAAAGGGAGCATGAACACTGAAGCTTTCTTT.

This chain links TRBV5-5 with TRBJ1-4; D may be TRBD1 (5 bases). Germline assignment: CDR1 SGHKS and CDR2 YYEKEE (reference sequence). This CDR3 spans 16 amino acids. V was trimmed by 4 bases and J by 0 bases, leaving 13 bases between them. The CDR3 is CASSPYEGATNEKLFF. The CDR3 nucleotides read TGTGCCAGCAGCCCTTACGAAGGGGCAACTAATGAAAAACTGTTTTTT.

The V call is TRBV28, the J call TRBJ1-6; possibly TRBD1 for D (6 bases). The CDR3 is 10 residues long. Germline assignment: CDR1 MDHEN and CDR2 SYDVKM. Deletions cut 11 bases from V and 14 bases from J, with 13 bases between. The CDR3 bases are TGTGCCTCCAGGGGTTTTTCCCTCCACTTT. Residues: CASRGFSLHF.

J is TRBJ1-5 and V is TRBV30; 7 bases align to TRBD1. The CDR3 extends over 17 amino acids. In germline, CDR1 is GTSNPN, CDR2 SVGIG (reference sequence). V lost 1 base, J lost 0 bases, and 9 bases stayed unmatched. The CDR3 DNA follows: TGTGCCTGGAGTGCCGTCAGGGACAGATATAGCAATCAGCCCCAGCATTTT. Translated: CAWSAVRDRYSNQPQHF.